Listed below are T cell receptor beta chains from one sample, sequenced in a study of blood T cell repertoires in COVID-19. Assay: immunoSEQ multiplex PCR; the TCRdb copy retains only in-frame clones and omits some. Counted here are roughly 290,000 clones, 80% to 90% occurring once; the ten biggest clones make up around 0.88%. Sequenced sample: peripheral blood. The receptors originated from a man younger than 45 with acute or convalescent COVID-19. Each CDR3 is given with its conserved first and last residue. Fields, in order: clone size, D gene, J gene, V gene, CDR3 length, CDR3 protein, CDR3 DNA. The D gene is left open where the match is weak. Not all rows give a size; the values are once, few, many and, for expanded clones, a class.

>few|TRBD2|TRBJ2-3|TRBV18|15
CASSRTSGSTDTQYF
TGTGCCAGCTCACGGACTAGCGGAAGCACAGATACGCAGTATTTT
>-|-|TRBJ1-5|TRBV6-5|16
CASSYGSGIGNQPQHF
TGTGCCAGCAGTTACGGGTCGGGAATAGGCAATCAGCCCCAGCATTTT
>-|TRBD1|TRBJ2-5|TRBV24-1|16
CATSDRDRGKGETQYF
TGTGCCACCAGTGATCGGGACAGGGGGAAAGGAGAGACCCAGTACTTC
>-|TRBD1|TRBJ1-2|TRBV3-1/TRBV3-2|21
CASSQDNLRTGGFPSRYGYTF
TGTGCCAGCAGCCAAGATAATCTTCGGACAGGAGGATTCCCGAGCCGATATGGCTACACCTTC
>-|TRBD1|TRBJ1-2|TRBV3-1/TRBV3-2|12
CASSQDRGGYTF
TGTGCCAGCAGCCAGGACAGGGGCGGCTACACCTTC
>-|TRBD1|TRBJ2-7|TRBV4-1|17
CASSQVYGTETSYEQYF
TGCGCCAGCAGCCAAGTTTATGGGACAGAAACTTCCTACGAGCAGTACTTC
>-|TRBD2|TRBJ2-5|TRBV5-1|12
CASNDLAGGRYF
TGCGCCAGTAACGATCTAGCGGGGGGCCGGTACTTC
>-|-|TRBJ2-7|TRBV18|14
CASSEDKGRYEQYF
TGTGCCAGCTCCGAGGACAAAGGTCGCTACGAGCAGTACTTC
>-|-|TRBJ1-4|TRBV6-5|14
CASSYGVANEKLFF
TGTGCCAGCAGTTATGGAGTCGCTAATGAAAAACTGTTTTTT
>-|TRBD2|TRBJ2-3|TRBV4-2|15
CASSPGLAATDTQYF
TGTGCCAGCAGCCCCGGACTAGCGGCCACAGATACGCAGTATTTT
>-|TRBD1|TRBJ1-1|TRBV20-1|14
CSASTGGSGTEAFF
TGCAGTGCTAGTACAGGGGGCAGTGGCACTGAAGCTTTCTTT
>-|-|TRBJ1-2|TRBV4-1|15
CASSQEEAGGYGYTF
TGCGCCAGCAGCCAAGAAGAGGCCGGAGGCTATGGCTACACCTTC
>-|TRBD1|TRBJ1-2|TRBV2|14
CASLPSQGYYGYTF
TGTGCCAGTCTGCCTTCACAGGGGTACTATGGCTACACCTTC
>-|-|TRBJ2-1|TRBV19|13
CASTHRDINEQFF
TGTGCCAGTACCCATCGGGACATCAATGAGCAGTTCTTC
>-|TRBD1|TRBJ1-1|TRBV7-3|16
CASSLLGGWLNTEAFF
TGTGCCAGCAGCTTATTAGGGGGCTGGTTGAACACTGAAGCTTTCTTT
>-|TRBD2|TRBJ2-1|TRBV10-1|17
CASSDQAGPLGNNEQFF
TGCGCCAGCAGTGACCAAGCGGGGCCCCTGGGAAACAATGAGCAGTTCTTC
>-|-|TRBJ1-6|TRBV3-1/TRBV3-2|14
CASSQETANSPLHF
TGTGCCAGCAGCCAAGAGACAGCGAATTCACCCCTCCACTTT
>-|TRBD1|TRBJ2-3|TRBV27|14
CASSFQGAADTQYF
TGTGCCAGCAGTTTCCAGGGGGCTGCTGATACGCAGTATTTT
>-|-|TRBJ2-5|TRBV11-2|14
CASSLVSGIETQYF
TGTGCCAGCAGCTTAGTTTCAGGGATCGAGACCCAGTACTTC
>-|-|TRBJ1-2|TRBV6-5|11
CASTRGSGYTF
TGTGCCAGCACCAGGGGCAGCGGCTACACCTTC
>-|TRBD1|TRBJ1-1|TRBV5-1|16
CASSGGTGGPNTEAFF
TGCGCCAGCAGCGGAGGGACAGGGGGCCCGAACACTGAAGCTTTCTTT
>-|-|TRBJ2-2|TRBV7-3|12
CASSSTFGELFF
TGTGCCAGCAGCTCGACTTTCGGGGAGCTGTTTTTT
>-|-|TRBJ2-7|TRBV27|13
CASSLGPSYEQYF
TGTGCCAGCAGTTTAGGGCCCTCCTACGAGCAGTACTTC